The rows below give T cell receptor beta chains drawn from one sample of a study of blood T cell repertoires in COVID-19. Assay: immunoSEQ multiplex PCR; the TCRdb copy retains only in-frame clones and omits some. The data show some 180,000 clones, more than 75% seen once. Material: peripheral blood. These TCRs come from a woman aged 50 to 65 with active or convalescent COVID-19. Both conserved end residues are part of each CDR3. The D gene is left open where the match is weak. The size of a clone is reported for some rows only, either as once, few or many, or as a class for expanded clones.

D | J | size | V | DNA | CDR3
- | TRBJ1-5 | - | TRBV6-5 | TGTGCCAGCCGGGACATACGCAATCAGCCCCAGCATTTT | CASRDIRNQPQHF
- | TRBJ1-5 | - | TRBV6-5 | TGTGCCAGCAGCCGGGGGACGTATAGCAATCAGCCCCAGCATTTT | CASSRGTYSNQPQHF
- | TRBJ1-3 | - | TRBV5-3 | TGTGCCAGAAGCTCGCCCAGATTCCTCTCTGGAAACACCATATATTTT | CARSSPRFLSGNTIYF
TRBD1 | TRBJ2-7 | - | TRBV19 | TGTGCCAGTAGTATAACACCGGGACAGGGCGCCTACGAGCAGTACTTC | CASSITPGQGAYEQYF
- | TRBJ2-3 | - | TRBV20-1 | TGCAGTGCTCCACTCCCAGATACGCAGTATTTT | CSAPLPDTQYF
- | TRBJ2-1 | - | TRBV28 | TGTGCCAGCAGTTTGTCAGGATACAATGAGCAGTTCTTC | CASSLSGYNEQFF
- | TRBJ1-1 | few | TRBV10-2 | TGCGCCAGCAGTGAGGACCGGGGTTGGACTGAAGCTTTCTTT | CASSEDRGWTEAFF
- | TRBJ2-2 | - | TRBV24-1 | TGTGCCACCAGTGATCGAGGGGGGGAGCTGTTTTTT | CATSDRGGELFF
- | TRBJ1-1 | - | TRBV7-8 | TGTGCCAGCAGCTCCCTCCCCCAGGGAGGTACTGAAGCTTTCTTT | CASSSLPQGGTEAFF
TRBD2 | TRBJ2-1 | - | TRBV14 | TGTGCCAGCAGCCAACTAGCGGGGGGGCCGGGTAGGCAGTTCTTC | CASSQLAGGPGRQFF
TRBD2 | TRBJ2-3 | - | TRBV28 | TGTGCCAGCAGGGGACTAGCGGGGATCAGGGATACGCAGTATTTT | CASRGLAGIRDTQYF
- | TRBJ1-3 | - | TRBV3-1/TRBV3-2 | TGTGCCAGCAGCCAAGCGAGGGTCTCTGGAAACACCATATATTTT | CASSQARVSGNTIYF
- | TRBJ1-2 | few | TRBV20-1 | TGCAGTGCTAGTGACCTAAACTATGGCTACACCTTC | CSASDLNYGYTF
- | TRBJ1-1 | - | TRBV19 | TGTGCCAGTAGTCGAGAGGTCGAGGGCACTGAAGCTTTCTTT | CASSREVEGTEAFF
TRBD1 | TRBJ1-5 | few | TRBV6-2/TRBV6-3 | TGTGCCAGCAGTAACAGGGGTTTGGGCAATCAGCCCCAGCATTTT | CASSNRGLGNQPQHF
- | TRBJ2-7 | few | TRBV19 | TGTGCCAGTAGTATAGACAGGGGCGAGCAGTACTTC | CASSIDRGEQYF
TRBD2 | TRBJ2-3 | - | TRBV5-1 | TGCGCCAGCAGCTTTCTAGCGGGAACAGCCACAGATACGCAGTATTTT | CASSFLAGTATDTQYF
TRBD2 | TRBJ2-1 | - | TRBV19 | TGTGCCAGTAGAGGACTAGCGGGGTGGGTAGAGCAGTTCTTC | CASRGLAGWVEQFF
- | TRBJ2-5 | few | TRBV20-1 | TGCAGTGCCCTAGATGGGGAGACCCAGTACTTC | CSALDGETQYF
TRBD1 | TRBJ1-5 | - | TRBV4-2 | TGTGCCAGCAGCCAAGAGTCGACAGGGTTGGATCAGCCCCAGCATTTT | CASSQESTGLDQPQHF
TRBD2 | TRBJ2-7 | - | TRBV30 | TGTGCCTGCTCTTCGGGGGGCGAGCAGTACTTC | CACSSGGEQYF
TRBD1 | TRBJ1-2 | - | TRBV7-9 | TGTGCCAGCAGCCCCGCTGAGTTAACAGGGGGCATCTATGGCTACACCTTC | CASSPAELTGGIYGYTF
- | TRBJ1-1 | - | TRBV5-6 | TGTGCCAGCAGCGCAACAGGGAACACTGAAGCTTTCTTT | CASSATGNTEAFF
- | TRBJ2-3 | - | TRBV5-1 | TGCGCCAGCAGCTTTAACCCCAGTGAAACAGATACGCAGTATTTT | CASSFNPSETDTQYF
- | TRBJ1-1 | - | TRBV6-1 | TGTGCCAGCAGTGACAGGCCTATGAACACTGAAGCTTTCTTT | CASSDRPMNTEAFF
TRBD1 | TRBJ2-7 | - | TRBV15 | TGTGCCACCAGCAGAGGGACCGGGACAGGCTCCGAGCAGTACTTC | CATSRGTGTGSEQYF
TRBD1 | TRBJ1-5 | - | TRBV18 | TGTGCCAGCTCAACGGACAGGGCTAATAGCAATCAGCCCCAGCATTTT | CASSTDRANSNQPQHF
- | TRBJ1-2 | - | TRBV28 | TGTGCCAGCAGGCCGGGGGGAGACACTTCGGCTGGCTACACCTTC | CASRPGGDTSAGYTF
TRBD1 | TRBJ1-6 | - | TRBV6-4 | TGTGCCAGCACCCGACAGGGGTACTCCTATAATTCACCCCTCCACTTT | CASTRQGYSYNSPLHF
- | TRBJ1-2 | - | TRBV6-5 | TGTGCCAGCAGTTACTCCGGAACCGGAGCCTATGGCTACACCTTC | CASSYSGTGAYGYTF
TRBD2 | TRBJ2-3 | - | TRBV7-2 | TGTGCCAGCAGCCTTCCGGGGGGACCAGATACGCAGTATTTT | CASSLPGGPDTQYF
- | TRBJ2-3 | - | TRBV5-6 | TGTGCCAGCAGCTTACCCGACAGGTCAGATACGCAGTATTTT | CASSLPDRSDTQYF
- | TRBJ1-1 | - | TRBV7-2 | TGTGCCAGCAGCTCCCAAAATTGGGCACCGAACACTGAAGCTTTCTTT | CASSSQNWAPNTEAFF
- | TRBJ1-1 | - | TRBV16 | TGTGCCAGCAGCCATCGCACAGGTTTGAACACTGAAGCTTTCTTT | CASSHRTGLNTEAFF
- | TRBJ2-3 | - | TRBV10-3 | TGTGCCATCAGTGAGACAGCCGATACGCAGTATTTT | CAISETADTQYF
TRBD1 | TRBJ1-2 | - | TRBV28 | TGTGCCAGCAGTGGGCCGGGACAGGGCTATGGCTACACCTTC | CASSGPGQGYGYTF
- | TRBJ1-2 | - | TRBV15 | TGTGCCCCCGAGACAGAAGATAACTATGGCTACACCTTC | CAPETEDNYGYTF
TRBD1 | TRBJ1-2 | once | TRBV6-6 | TGTGCCAGCAGCGACAGGGGGCAGGGGGGCTACACCTTC | CASSDRGQGGYTF
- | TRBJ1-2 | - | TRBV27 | TGTGCCAGCAGTCTTCGGAGGCAAAACTATGGCTACACCTTC | CASSLRRQNYGYTF
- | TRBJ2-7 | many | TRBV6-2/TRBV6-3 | TGTGCCAGCAGTTACTCGGACACCTACGAGCAGTACTTC | CASSYSDTYEQYF
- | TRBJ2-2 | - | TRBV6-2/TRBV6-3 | TGTGCCAGCAGCTCAGAGACAGTGAACACCGGGGAGCTGTTTTTT | CASSSETVNTGELFF